The T cell receptor (beta chain) described here comes from a study of blood T cell repertoires in COVID-19. About the study: Samples came from the United States, Italy and Spain, spanning acute and convalescent COVID-19.

As processed by the authors: Counts of nucleated cells, estimated from reference gene primer amplification, were obtained. Some clones are missing from TCRdb's copy, which holds only in-frame ones; the method was immunoSEQ multiplex PCR. Clone size and V and J calls were adopted from that table, with D and trimming inferred from the DNA. This table holds fewer than 300,000 clones, roughly 90% found once. Participants came from about two dozen US areas, aged about 18 to 95 years. Participant-given clinical history determined each cohort assignment. The CDR3 contains 14 residues. Germline CDR1 SGHDT, CDR2 YYEEEE. V dropped 0 bases and J dropped 1 base, with 7 bases sitting between them. This clone was observed a handful of times.

The material sequenced was PBMCs or T cells enriched from blood (not recorded which). The chain has TRBV5-6 and TRBJ2-5; D is possibly TRBD1 (5 bases). The clonotype originates from a woman between 40 and 55 years old with acute COVID-19. The CDR3, as DNA: TGTGCCAGCAGCTTGGGACAGATCCAAGAGACCCAGTACTTC. It yields the protein CASSLGQIQETQYF.